This T cell receptor beta chain originates from a study of T cells in Graves' hyperthyroidism and ophthalmopathy. The diagnostic basis comprised clinical symptoms, serum thyroxine and TRAb, thyroid ultrasound and orbital computed tomography. PBMCs were derived from about 10 ml fresh peripheral blood. The investigators amplified TCR beta CDR3 regions from RNA transcripts. The study used the HTBI primer set for a first-round RT-PCR of the TCR CDR3. TCRdb recomputed calls from the multiplex PCR reads with MiXCR, one row per CDR3 protein. Of roughly 640,000 distinct CDR3 sequences listed, around 15% were seen once; the top ten hold 2.5% to 4%. This clonotype was seen ten or more times. Sequences were obtained from blood. This clonotype originated in a woman aged 35 to 49 with Graves' ophthalmopathy.

CDR3 nucleotide sequence: TGTGCCAGCAGTTCCCGACGGCGAACAGGGCGTTGGGAGACCCAGTACTTC. Translated: CASSSRRRTGRWETQYF. The rearrangement uses TRBV6-1 and TRBJ2-5; tentative D call: TRBD1 (6 bases). Trimming took off 5 bases at V and 5 bases at J, with 24 bases between the two ends. This CDR3 comprises 17 residues. Germline assignment: CDR1 MNHNS and CDR2 SASEGT.